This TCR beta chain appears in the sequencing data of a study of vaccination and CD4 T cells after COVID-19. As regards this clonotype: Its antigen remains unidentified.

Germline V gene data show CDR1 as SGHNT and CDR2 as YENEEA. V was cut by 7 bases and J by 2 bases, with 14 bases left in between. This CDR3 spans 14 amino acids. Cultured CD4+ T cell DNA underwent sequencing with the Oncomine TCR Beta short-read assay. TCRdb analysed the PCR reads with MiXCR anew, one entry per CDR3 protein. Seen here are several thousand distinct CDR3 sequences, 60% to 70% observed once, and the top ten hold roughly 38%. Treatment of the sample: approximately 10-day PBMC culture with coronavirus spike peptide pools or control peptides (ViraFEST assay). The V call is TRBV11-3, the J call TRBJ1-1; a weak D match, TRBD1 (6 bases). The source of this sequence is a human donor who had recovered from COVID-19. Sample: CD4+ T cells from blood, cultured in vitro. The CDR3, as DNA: TGTGCCAGCAAGAAAGACAGGTTAAACACTGAAGCTTTCTTT. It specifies CASKKDRLNTEAFF. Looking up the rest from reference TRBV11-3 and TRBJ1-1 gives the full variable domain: EAGVVQSPRYKIIEKKQPVAFWCNPISGHNTLYWYLQNLGQGPELLIRYENEEAVDDSQLPKDRFSAERLKGVDSTLKIQPAELGDSAVYLCASKKDRLNTEAFFGQGTRLTVV.